This entry lists 21 T cell receptor beta chains sequenced from one sample in a study of shared clonotypes between healthy human individuals (dated by TCRdb to about 2020). The protocol used for the library was the immunoSEQ multiplex PCR assay. In its TCRdb copy, this immuneACCESS table keeps in-frame sequences only and misses some clones. Where compared with another copy, unresolved V genes explain less than half of these, and the others have no known cause. The sample table records 180,000 or so clones; about 93% of these occur just once. 0.067% of the sample is taken by the ten largest. The sample taken for sequencing was naive CD4+ T cells sorted from blood. In light of the paper, this sample's cell subset or site label describes: CD45RA+ positively selected. These receptors originate from a woman in her twenties or thirties in good health.

This clone occurred once. The rearrangement uses TRBV5-5 and TRBJ1-2, with 9 bases identical to TRBD1. After removal of 4 bases from V and 3 bases from J, the junction contained 1 base not matched to a gene. CDR3 size: 13 residues. Per the germline V gene, CDR1 is SGHKS and CDR2 is YYEKEE (reference sequence). The CDR3 loop is CASSGTGYYGYTF. In nucleotides, the CDR3 is TGTGCCAGCAGCGGGACAGGGTACTATGGCTACACCTTC.

This clone was seen once. The chain employs TRBV7-9 and TRBJ2-1; 12 bases align to TRBD2. CDR1 and CDR2 from the germline V gene are SEHNR and FQNEAQ (reference sequence). J gave up 6 bases and V 3 bases, and 3 bases lay outside the gene matches. This CDR3 region has 15 residues. The CDR3 DNA sequence: TGTGCCAGCAGCTTGACTAGCGGGAGATTCAATGAGCAGTTCTTC. The encoded protein is CASSLTSGRFNEQFF.

CDR3 DNA sequence: TGTGCCAGCAGCTTCGGACAGGGACCCTACGAGCAGTACTTC. This codes for CASSFGQGPYEQYF. V usage is TRBV7-9 and J usage is TRBJ2-7, with 8 bases fitting TRBD1. Germline V CDR1 and CDR2: SEHNR, FQNEAQ (reference sequence). The CDR3 runs to 14 residues. Unmatched junction bases numbered 3, after V lost 3 bases and J lost 2 bases.

V gene TRBV6-1 combines with J gene TRBJ1-2, with D unclear. The CDR3 extends over 11 amino acids. CDR1 is MNHNS and CDR2 is SASEGT in the germline V gene. Trimming shortened V by 8 bases and J by 1 base, and 5 bases separated the two germline ends. CDR3 in DNA: TGTGCCAGCCACCATAACTATGGCTACACCTTC. Its protein is CASHHNYGYTF.

The V call is TRBV2, the J call TRBJ2-7; 9 bases agree with TRBD1. Germline CDR1 and CDR2: SNHLY and FYNNEI. V was pared by 5 bases and J by 3 bases, with 11 bases of the junction left unmatched. This CDR3 is built from 16 residues. CDR3 nucleotide sequence: TGTGCCAGCAGTAGCGCCCCCGGGACAGGGAACTACGAGCAGTACTTC. Translating gives CASSSAPGTGNYEQYF.

V gene TRBV11-2 combines with J gene TRBJ2-7, with D possibly TRBD1 on 6 matching bases. Germline CDR1 SGHAT, CDR2 FQNNGV. The CDR3 has 16 amino acids. Deletions cut 4 bases from V and 3 bases from J, with 19 bases between. CDR3 nucleotides: TGTGCCAGCAGCTCAATCAAACCGGGACACCTCTACGAGCAGTACTTC. It is translated as CASSSIKPGHLYEQYF.

This chain links TRBV5-4 with TRBJ2-5; D is possibly TRBD1 (6 bases). This CDR3 has 15 amino acids. V lost 0 bases, J lost 4 bases, and 13 bases lay in between. Germline CDR1 SGHNT, CDR2 YYREEE (reference sequence). The CDR3: CASSLAPRGGETQYF. CDR3 sequence (DNA): TGTGCCAGCAGCTTGGCCCCCAGGGGCGGAGAGACCCAGTACTTC.

The chain employs TRBV19 and TRBJ2-4; maybe TRBD2 (6 bases). CDR3 length equals 19 residues. Trimming left V 1 base short and J 1 base short, with 20 bases between. CDR1 is LNHDA, CDR2 SQIVND, per germline (reference sequence). In DNA, the CDR3 is TGTGCCAGTAGTATAGCATGGGCCTCCGGAGGGCAGGCCAAAAACATTCAGTACTTC. Protein sequence: CASSIAWASGGQAKNIQYF.

This chain's CDR3 is CATSGRHNEQFF. The CDR3 bases are TGTGCGACTAGCGGGAGGCACAATGAGCAGTTCTTC. This chain links TRBV10-3 with TRBJ2-1, with 13 bases matching TRBD2. CDR1 and CDR2 from the germline V gene are ENHRY and SYGVKD. CDR3 length: 12 residues.

This rearrangement joins TRBV28 to TRBJ2-7; tentatively, D is TRBD1 (5 bases). This CDR3 region has 12 residues. V lost 5 bases and J lost 4, with 9 bases in between. In germline, CDR1 is MDHEN, CDR2 SYDVKM. The CDR3 DNA is TGTGCCAGCAGTCGTACAGGATACGAGCAGTACTTC. It specifies CASSRTGYEQYF.

The CDR3 sequence is CASSQDPGRATDTQYF. CDR3 DNA sequence: TGTGCCAGCAGCCAAGATCCCGGGAGGGCCACAGATACGCAGTATTTT. The rearrangement uses TRBV4-2 and TRBJ2-3; 8 nucleotides align to TRBD2. J was trimmed by 2 bases and V by 0 bases; bases with no gene match: 4. The CDR3 spans 16 residues. The germline V gene encodes CDR1 LGHNA and CDR2 YNFKEQ.

The chain carries TRBV18 and TRBJ1-6, with TRBD1 as a possible D gene (6 bases). This CDR3 has 15 amino acids. Germline loops: CDR1 KGHSH, CDR2 LQKENI. The V end lost 2 bases, the J end lost 5 bases, and 10 bases lay between the germline ends. Here the CDR3 reads CASSPSRGDNSPLHF. For the CDR3, the DNA is TGTGCCAGCTCACCATCCAGGGGCGATAATTCACCCCTCCACTTT.

The chain employs TRBV4-1 and TRBJ1-3; D is ambiguous. Germline loops: CDR1 MGHRA, CDR2 YSYEKL. The V end lost 0 bases, the J end lost 0 bases, and 9 bases lay between the germline ends. The CDR3 is made up of 16 amino acids. The CDR3 is CASSQDQISSGNTIYF. The CDR3 DNA is TGCGCCAGCAGCCAAGACCAGATAAGCTCTGGAAACACCATATATTTT.

The genes are TRBV25-1 and TRBJ1-4; D perhaps matches TRBD1 (5 bases). Trimming cost V 3 bases and J 6 bases, with 14 bases left between them. The germline CDR1 and CDR2 sequences are MGHDK and SYGVNS. The CDR3 spans 15 residues. The CDR3: CASSELGGWDEKLFF. In DNA form, the CDR3 reads TGTGCCAGCAGTGAGCTCGGGGGATGGGATGAAAAACTGTTTTTT.

The J gene is TRBJ1-1, the V gene TRBV5-1; no clear D gene. V was pared by 0 bases and J by 2 bases, with 14 bases between. This CDR3 contains 16 residues. Germline V gene lookup returns CDR1 SGHRS and CDR2 YFSETQ. The CDR3 loop is CASSLVPEPGNTEAFF. The CDR3 bases are TGCGCCAGCAGCTTGGTACCAGAACCGGGAAACACTGAAGCTTTCTTT.

V is TRBV4-1 and J is TRBJ2-1; possibly TRBD1 for D (6 bases). This CDR3 is 16 amino acids long. Trimming cost V 3 bases and J 3 bases, with 15 bases left between them. CDR1 and CDR2 from the germline V gene are MGHRA and YSYEKL. The CDR3 DNA follows: TGCGCCAGCAGCCACATAACAAGGACAGACTACAATGAGCAGTTCTTC. It specifies CASSHITRTDYNEQFF.

The CDR3 sequence is CASSRFDREHYEQYF. In nucleotides, the CDR3 is TGCGCCAGCAGCCGCTTCGACAGGGAACACTACGAGCAGTACTTC. This rearrangement joins TRBV4-1 to TRBJ2-7; 7 bases are shared with TRBD1. The germline gives CDR1 MGHRA, CDR2 YSYEKL. With 4 bases clipped from V and 3 bases from J, the junction kept 9 bases outside the gene matches. The CDR3 totals 15 residues.

This clone was picked up one time. This chain uses TRBV2 with TRBJ1-5, with D perhaps matching TRBD1 (6 bases). This CDR3 spans 15 amino acids. The germline V gene encodes CDR1 SNHLY and CDR2 FYNNEI. The V end lost 9 bases, the J end lost 0 bases, and 15 bases lay between the germline ends. In DNA form, the CDR3 reads TGTGCCAGTAGAGGACAGAAGTATAGCAATCAGCCCCAGCATTTT. Its translation is CASRGQKYSNQPQHF.

The rearrangement joins TRBV5-6 to TRBJ2-7; D call uncertain. From germline, CDR1 is SGHDT and CDR2 YYEEEE. CDR3 size: 14 residues. Trimming stripped 0 bases from V and 1 base from J, with 8 bases between. CDR3 nucleotide sequence: TGTGCCAGCAGCTTGGACCGTTCATCCTACGAGCAGTACTTC. It is translated as CASSLDRSSYEQYF.

The chain carries TRBV2 and TRBJ1-5; D is perhaps TRBD1 (6 bases). This CDR3 is 15 amino acids long. V dropped 3 bases and J dropped 6 bases, with 15 bases sitting between them. The V gene's germline CDR1 is SNHLY and CDR2 FYNNEI. The CDR3 coding sequence is TGTGCCAGCAGTGACGGGGGCTCTGTCGGTCAGCCCCAGCATTTT. Translation gives CASSDGGSVGQPQHF.

V gene TRBV4-2 combines with J gene TRBJ2-5, with 7 nucleotides matching TRBD1. Germline CDR1 LGHNA, CDR2 YNFKEQ. With 3 bases clipped from V and 5 bases from J, the junction kept 3 bases outside the gene matches. The CDR3 covers 13 residues. The CDR3 region has the DNA TGTGCCAGCAGCCACCGACAGGGTGAGACCCAGTACTTC. Encoded protein: CASSHRQGETQYF.